The sequence of this T cell receptor beta chain was determined in a study of T cells in Graves' hyperthyroidism and ophthalmopathy. Findings of the study overall: Ophthalmopathy was distinguished from stable hyperthyroidism by 13 V-J signatures.

At least 3 on the Clinical Activity Score was recorded for ophthalmopathy patients, who also had NOSPECS grade at least 4 and duration under 3 months. Out of 10 ml of fresh peripheral blood came the PBMCs. A few counts support this clonotype. Its antigen is still unknown. TCR beta CDR3 sequences were amplified from RNA transcripts. The primer set for the first-round RT-PCR of the TCR CDR3 was HTBI. TCRdb re-analysed the multiplex PCR reads in MiXCR, keeping a single row per CDR3 protein. The data hold hundreds of thousands of distinct CDR3 sequences, with roughly 14% observed a single time. Sequenced material: blood. This clonotype was sampled from a woman between 40 and 50 years old with Graves' ophthalmopathy.

In DNA form, the CDR3 reads TGTGCCAGCAGTTGGGGTATTGCTTCACCCCTCCACTTT. Translating it yields CASSWGIASPLHF. The chain is built from TRBV27 and TRBJ1-6; D gene ambiguous. The CDR3 has 13 residues. Germline V lookup: CDR1 MNHEY, CDR2 SMNVEV (reference sequence). With 4 bases removed from V and 9 bases from J, the gap between germline ends came to 10 bases.